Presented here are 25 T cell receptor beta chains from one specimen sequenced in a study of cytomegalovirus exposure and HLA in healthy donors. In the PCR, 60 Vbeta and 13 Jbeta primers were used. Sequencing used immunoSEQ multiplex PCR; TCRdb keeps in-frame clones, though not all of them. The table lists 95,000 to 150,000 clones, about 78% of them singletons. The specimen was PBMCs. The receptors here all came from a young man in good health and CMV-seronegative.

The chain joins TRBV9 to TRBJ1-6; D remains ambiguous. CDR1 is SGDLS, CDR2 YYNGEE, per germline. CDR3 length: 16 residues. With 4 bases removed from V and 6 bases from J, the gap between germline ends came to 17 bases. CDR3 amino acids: CASSPQGGETNSPLHF. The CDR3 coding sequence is TGTGCCAGCAGCCCCCAAGGAGGCGAGACTAATTCACCCCTCCACTTT.

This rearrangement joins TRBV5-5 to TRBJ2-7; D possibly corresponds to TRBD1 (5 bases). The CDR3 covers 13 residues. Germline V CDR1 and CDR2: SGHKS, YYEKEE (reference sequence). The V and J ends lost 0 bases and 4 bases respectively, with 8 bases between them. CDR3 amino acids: CASSLGRDYEQYF. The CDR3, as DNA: TGTGCCAGCAGCTTGGGCAGGGATTACGAGCAGTACTTC.

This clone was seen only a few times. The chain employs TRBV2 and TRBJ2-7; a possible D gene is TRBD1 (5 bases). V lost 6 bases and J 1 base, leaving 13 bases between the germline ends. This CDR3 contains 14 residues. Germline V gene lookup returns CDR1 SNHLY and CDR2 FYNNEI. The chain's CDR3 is CASSQGSLSYEQYF. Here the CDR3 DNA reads TGTGCCAGCAGCCAGGGTTCCCTTTCCTACGAGCAGTACTTC. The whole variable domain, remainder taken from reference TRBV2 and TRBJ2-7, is EPEVTQTPSHQVTQMGQEVILRCVPISNHLYFYWYRQILGQKVEFLVSFYNNEISEKSEIFDDQFSVERPDGSNFTLKIRSTKLEDSAMYFCASSQGSLSYEQYFGPGTRLTVT.

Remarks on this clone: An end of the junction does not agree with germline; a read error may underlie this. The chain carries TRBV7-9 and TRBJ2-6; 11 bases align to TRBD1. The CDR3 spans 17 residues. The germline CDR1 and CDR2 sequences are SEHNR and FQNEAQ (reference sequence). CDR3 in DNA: TGTTCCAGCAGCGTCGGGACAGGGGGCTCTGGGGCCAACGTCCTGACTTTC. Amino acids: CSSSVGTGGSGANVLTF.

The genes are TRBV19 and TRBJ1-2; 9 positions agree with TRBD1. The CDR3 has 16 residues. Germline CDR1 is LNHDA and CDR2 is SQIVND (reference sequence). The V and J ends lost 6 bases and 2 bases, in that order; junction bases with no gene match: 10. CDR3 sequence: CASRPTEGQGNYGYTF. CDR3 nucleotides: TGTGCCAGTAGACCAACCGAAGGACAGGGGAACTATGGCTACACCTTC.

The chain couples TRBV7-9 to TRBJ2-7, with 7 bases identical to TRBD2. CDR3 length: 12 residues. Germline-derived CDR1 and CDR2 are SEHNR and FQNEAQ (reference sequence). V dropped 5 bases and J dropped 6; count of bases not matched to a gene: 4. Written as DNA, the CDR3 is TGTGCCAGCAGCGGGGGGGGTAGCGAGCAGTACTTC. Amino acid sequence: CASSGGGSEQYF.

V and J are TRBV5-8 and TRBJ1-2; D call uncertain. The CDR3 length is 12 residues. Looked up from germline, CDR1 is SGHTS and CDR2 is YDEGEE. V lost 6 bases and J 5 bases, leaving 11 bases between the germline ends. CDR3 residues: CASTYWSYGYTF. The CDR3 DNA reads TGTGCCAGCACCTATTGGAGTTATGGCTACACCTTC.

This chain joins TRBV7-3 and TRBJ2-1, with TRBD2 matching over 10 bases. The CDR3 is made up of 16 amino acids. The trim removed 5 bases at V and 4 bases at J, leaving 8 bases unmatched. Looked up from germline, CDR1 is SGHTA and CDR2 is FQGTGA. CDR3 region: CASSPTTSGWYNEQFF. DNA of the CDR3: TGTGCCAGCAGCCCCACGACTAGCGGGTGGTACAATGAGCAGTTCTTC.

The CDR3 here is CASSPADRGLGQPQHF. For the CDR3, the DNA is TGTGCCAGCTCACCCGCGGACAGGGGTTTAGGTCAGCCCCAGCATTTT. V is TRBV18 and J is TRBJ1-5; TRBD1 matches at 9 bases. The CDR3 totals 16 residues. Germline CDR1 and CDR2: KGHSH and LQKENI. The ends lost 3 bases at V and 6 bases at J; junction bases unmatched: 9.

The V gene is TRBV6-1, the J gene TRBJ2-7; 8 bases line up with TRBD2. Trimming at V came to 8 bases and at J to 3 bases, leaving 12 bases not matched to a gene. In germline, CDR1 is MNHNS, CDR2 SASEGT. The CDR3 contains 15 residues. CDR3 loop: CASQRGGARGYEQYF. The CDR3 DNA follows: TGTGCCAGCCAACGGGGGGGGGCAAGGGGCTACGAGCAGTACTTC.

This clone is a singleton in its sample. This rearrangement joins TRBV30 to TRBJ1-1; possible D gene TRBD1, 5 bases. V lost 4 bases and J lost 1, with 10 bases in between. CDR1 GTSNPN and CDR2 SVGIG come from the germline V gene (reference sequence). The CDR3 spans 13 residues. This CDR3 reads CAWKAGRNTEAFF. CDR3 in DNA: TGTGCCTGGAAGGCAGGGCGGAACACTGAAGCTTTCTTT. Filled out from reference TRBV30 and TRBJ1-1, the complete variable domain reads SQTIHQWPATLVQPVGSPLSLECTVEGTSNPNLYWYRQAAGRGLQLLFYSVGIGQISSEVPQNLSASRPQDRQFILSSKKLLLSDSGFYLCAWKAGRNTEAFFGQGTRLTVV.

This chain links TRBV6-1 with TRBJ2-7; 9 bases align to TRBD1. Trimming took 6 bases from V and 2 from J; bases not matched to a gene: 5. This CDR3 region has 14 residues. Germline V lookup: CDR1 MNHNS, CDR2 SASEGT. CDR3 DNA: TGTGCCAGCAGAGACAGGGGGGGAGCCTACGAGCAGTACTTC. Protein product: CASRDRGGAYEQYF.

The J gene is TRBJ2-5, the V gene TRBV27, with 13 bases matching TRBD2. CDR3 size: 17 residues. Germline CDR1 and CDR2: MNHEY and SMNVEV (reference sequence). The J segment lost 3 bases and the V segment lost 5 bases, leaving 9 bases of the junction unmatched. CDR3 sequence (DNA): TGTGCCAGCAGTCCCTTCAGGACTAGCGGGGGAGAAGAGACCCAGTACTTC. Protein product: CASSPFRTSGGEETQYF.

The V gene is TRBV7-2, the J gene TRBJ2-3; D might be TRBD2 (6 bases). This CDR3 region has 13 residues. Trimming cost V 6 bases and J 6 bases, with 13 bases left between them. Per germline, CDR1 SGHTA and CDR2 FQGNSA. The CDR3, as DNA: TGTGCCAGCAGACCTTCAGGGACTGATACGCAGTATTTT. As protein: CASRPSGTDTQYF.

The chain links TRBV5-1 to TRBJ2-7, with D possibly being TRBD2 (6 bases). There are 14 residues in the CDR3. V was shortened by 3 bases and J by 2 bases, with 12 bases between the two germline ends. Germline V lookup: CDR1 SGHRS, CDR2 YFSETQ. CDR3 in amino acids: CASSWRRGTYEQYF. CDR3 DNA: TGCGCCAGCAGCTGGAGGCGGGGAACCTACGAGCAGTACTTC.

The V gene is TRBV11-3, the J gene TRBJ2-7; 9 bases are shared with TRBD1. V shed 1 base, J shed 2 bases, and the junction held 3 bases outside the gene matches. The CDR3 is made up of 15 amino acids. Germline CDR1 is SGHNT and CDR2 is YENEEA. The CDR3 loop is CASSLGRQGAYEQYF. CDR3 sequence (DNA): TGTGCCAGCAGCTTAGGCAGACAGGGGGCCTACGAGCAGTACTTC.

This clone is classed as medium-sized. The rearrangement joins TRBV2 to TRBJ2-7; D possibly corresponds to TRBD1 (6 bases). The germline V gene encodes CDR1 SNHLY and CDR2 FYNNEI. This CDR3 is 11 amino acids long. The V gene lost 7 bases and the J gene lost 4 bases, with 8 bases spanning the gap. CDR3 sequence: CASTGQYEQYF. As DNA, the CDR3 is TGTGCCAGCACCGGACAGTACGAGCAGTACTTC.

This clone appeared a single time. DNA for the CDR3: TGTGCCAGCAGCCCCCAAATTCCGGGTCCTCGGCACTACACTGAAGCTTTCTTT. It yields the protein CASSPQIPGPRHYTEAFF. The chain employs TRBV11-2 and TRBJ1-1, with D unclear. V was trimmed by 5 bases and J by 3 bases, leaving 25 bases between them. Germline V gene data show CDR1 as SGHAT and CDR2 as FQNNGV. This CDR3 spans 18 amino acids.

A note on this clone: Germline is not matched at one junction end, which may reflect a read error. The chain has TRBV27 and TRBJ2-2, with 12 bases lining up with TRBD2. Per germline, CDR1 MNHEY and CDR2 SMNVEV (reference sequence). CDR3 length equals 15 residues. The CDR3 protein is CACRLAGENTGELFF. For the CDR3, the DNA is TGTGCCTGCAGACTAGCGGGGGAGAACACCGGGGAGCTGTTTTTT.

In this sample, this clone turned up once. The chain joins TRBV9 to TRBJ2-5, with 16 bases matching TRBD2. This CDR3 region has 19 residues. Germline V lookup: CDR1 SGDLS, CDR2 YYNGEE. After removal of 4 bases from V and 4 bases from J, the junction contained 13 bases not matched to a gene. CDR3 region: CASSPGTSGGAWIRETQYF. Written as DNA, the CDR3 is TGTGCCAGCAGCCCCGGGACTAGCGGGGGGGCCTGGATCAGAGAGACCCAGTACTTC.

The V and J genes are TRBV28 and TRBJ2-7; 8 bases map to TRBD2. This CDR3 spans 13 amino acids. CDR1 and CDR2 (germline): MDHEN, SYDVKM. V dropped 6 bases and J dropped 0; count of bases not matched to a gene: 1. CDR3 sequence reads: CASRRGASYEQYF. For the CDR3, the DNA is TGTGCCAGCAGGCGGGGGGCCTCCTACGAGCAGTACTTC.

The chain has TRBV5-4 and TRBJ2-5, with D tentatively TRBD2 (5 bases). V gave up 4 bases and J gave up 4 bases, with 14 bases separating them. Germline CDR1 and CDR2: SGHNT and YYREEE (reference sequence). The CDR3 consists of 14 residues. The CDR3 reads CASSPGSKGETQYF. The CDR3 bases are TGTGCCAGCAGCCCGGGGTCCAAGGGAGAGACCCAGTACTTC.

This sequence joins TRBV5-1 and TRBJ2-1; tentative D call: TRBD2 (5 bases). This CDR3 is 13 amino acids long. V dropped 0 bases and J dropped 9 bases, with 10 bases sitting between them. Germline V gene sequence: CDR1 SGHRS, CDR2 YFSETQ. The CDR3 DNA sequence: TGCGCCAGCAGCTTGGTTAGCGAAGGTGAGCAGTTCTTC. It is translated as CASSLVSEGEQFF.

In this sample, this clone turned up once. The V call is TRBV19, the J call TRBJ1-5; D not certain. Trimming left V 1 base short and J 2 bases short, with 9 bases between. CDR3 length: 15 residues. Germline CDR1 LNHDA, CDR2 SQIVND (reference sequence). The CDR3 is CASSIGHGGNQPQHF. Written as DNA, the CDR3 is TGTGCCAGTAGTATAGGTCATGGAGGCAATCAGCCCCAGCATTTT. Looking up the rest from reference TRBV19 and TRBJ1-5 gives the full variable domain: DGGITQSPKYLFRKEGQNVTLSCEQNLNHDAMYWYRQDPGQGLRLIYYSQIVNDFQKGDIAEGYSVSREKKESFPLTVTSAQKNPTAFYLCASSIGHGGNQPQHFGDGTRLSIL.

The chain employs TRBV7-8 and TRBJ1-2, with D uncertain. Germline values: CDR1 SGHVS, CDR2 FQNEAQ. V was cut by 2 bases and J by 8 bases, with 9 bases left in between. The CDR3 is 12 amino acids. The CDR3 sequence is CASSLRAGGYTF. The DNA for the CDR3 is TGTGCCAGCAGCTTAAGAGCGGGGGGCTACACCTTC.